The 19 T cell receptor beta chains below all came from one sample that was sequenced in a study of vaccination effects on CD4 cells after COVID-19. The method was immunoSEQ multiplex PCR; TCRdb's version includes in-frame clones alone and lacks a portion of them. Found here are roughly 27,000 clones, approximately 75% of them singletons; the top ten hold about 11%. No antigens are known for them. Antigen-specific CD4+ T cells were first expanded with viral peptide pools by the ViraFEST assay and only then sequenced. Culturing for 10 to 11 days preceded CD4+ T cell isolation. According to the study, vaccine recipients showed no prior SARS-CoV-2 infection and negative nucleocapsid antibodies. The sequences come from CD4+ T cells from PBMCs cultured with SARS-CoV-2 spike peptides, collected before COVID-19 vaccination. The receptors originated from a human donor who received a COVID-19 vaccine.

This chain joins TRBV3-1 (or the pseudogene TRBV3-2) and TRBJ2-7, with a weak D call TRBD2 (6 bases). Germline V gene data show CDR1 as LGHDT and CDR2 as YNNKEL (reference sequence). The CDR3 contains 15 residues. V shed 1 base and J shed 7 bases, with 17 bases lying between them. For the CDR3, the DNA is TGTGCCAGCAGCCAAGGGAGGGCCCAAGCTTGGGAGCAGTACTTC. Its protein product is CASSQGRAQAWEQYF.

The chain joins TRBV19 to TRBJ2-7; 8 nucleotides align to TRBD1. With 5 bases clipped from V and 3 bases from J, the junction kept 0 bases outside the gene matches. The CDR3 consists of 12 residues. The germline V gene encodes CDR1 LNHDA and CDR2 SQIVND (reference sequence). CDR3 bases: TGTGCCAGTAGTGACAGGGGCTACGAGCAGTACTTC. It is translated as CASSDRGYEQYF.

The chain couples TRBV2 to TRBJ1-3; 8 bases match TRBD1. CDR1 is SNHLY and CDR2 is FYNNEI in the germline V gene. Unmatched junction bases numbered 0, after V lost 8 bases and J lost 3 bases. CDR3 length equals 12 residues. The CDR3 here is CASGQGGNTIYF. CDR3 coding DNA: TGTGCCAGCGGACAGGGTGGAAACACCATATATTTT.

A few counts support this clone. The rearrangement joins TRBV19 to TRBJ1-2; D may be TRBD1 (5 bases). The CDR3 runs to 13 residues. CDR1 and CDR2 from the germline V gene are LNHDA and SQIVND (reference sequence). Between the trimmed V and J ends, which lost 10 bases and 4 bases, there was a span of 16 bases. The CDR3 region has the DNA TGTGCCACCAGGGCGACAGTCCCCTATGGCTACACCTTC. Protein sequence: CATRATVPYGYTF. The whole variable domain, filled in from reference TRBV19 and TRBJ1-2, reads DGGITQSPKYLFRKEGQNVTLSCEQNLNHDAMYWYRQDPGQGLRLIYYSQIVNDFQKGDIAEGYSVSREKKESFPLTVTSAQKNPTAFYLCATRATVPYGYTFGSGTRLTVV.

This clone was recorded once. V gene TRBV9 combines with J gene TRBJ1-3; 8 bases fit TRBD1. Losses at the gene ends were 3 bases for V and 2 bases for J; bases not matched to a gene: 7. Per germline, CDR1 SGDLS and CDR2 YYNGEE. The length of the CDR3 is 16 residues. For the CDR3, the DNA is TGTGCCAGCAGCGCCCAACAACAGGGGGCTGGAAACACCATATATTTT. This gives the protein CASSAQQQGAGNTIYF. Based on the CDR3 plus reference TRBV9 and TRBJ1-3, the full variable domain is DSGVTQTPKHLITATGQRVTLRCSPRSGDLSVYWYQQSLDQGLQFLIQYYNGEERAKGNILERFSAQQFPDLHSELNLSSLELGDSALYFCASSAQQQGAGNTIYFGEGSWLTVV.

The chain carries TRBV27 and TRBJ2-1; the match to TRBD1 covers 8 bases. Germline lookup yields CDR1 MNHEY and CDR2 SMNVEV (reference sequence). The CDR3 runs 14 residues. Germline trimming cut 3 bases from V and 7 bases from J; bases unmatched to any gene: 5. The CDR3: CASSFSDRGNEQFF. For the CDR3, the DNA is TGTGCCAGCAGTTTCTCAGACAGGGGTAATGAGCAGTTCTTC.

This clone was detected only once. CDR3 sequence reads: CASSLRNTGELFF. In DNA, the CDR3 is TGCGCCAGCAGCCTGCGGAACACCGGGGAGCTGTTTTTT. J is TRBJ2-2 and V is TRBV5-1; D is ambiguous. Germline CDR1 and CDR2: SGHRS and YFSETQ. V was shortened by 4 bases and J by 1 base, with 5 bases between the two germline ends. The CDR3 spans 13 residues.

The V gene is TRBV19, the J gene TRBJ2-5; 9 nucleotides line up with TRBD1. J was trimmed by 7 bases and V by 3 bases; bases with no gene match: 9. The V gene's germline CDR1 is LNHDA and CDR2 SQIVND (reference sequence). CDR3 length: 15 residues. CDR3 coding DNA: TGTGCCAGTAGTATGGGGACAGGGACCCGAGGGACCCAGTACTTC. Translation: CASSMGTGTRGTQYF. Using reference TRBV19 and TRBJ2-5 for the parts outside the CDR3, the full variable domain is DGGITQSPKYLFRKEGQNVTLSCEQNLNHDAMYWYRQDPGQGLRLIYYSQIVNDFQKGDIAEGYSVSREKKESFPLTVTSAQKNPTAFYLCASSMGTGTRGTQYFGPGTRLLVL.

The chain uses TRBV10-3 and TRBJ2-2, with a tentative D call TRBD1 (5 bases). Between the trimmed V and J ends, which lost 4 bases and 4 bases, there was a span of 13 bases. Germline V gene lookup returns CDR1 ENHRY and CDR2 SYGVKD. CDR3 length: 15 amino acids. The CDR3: CAISGQKSFTGELFF. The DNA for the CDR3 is TGTGCCATCAGTGGACAGAAATCCTTCACCGGGGAGCTGTTTTTT.

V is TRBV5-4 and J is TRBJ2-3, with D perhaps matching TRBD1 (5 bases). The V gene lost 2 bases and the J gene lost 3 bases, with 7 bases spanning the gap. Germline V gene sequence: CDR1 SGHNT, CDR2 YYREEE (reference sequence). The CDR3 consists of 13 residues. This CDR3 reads CASSFQGTDTQYF. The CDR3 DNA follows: TGTGCCAGCAGCTTCCAGGGAACAGATACGCAGTATTTT.

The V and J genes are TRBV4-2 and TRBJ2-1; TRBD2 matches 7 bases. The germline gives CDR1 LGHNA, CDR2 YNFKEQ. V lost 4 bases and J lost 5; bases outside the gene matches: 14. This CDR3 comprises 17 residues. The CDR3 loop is CASSLEAGSFENNEQFF. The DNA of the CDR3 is TGTGCCAGCAGCCTGGAAGCGGGGTCCTTTGAGAACAATGAGCAGTTCTTC.

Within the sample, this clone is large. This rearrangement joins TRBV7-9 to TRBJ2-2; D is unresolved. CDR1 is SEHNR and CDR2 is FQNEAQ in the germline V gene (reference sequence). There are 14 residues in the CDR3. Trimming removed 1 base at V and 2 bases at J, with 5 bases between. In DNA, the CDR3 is TGTGCCAGCAGCTTAGGGGGTAACACCGGGGAGCTGTTTTTT. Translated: CASSLGGNTGELFF.

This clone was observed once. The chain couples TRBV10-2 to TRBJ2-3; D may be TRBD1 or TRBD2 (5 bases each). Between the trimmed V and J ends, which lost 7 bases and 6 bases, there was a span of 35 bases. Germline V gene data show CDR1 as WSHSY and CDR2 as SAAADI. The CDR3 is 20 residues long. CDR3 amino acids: CASTPFLRGGGFEASDTQYF. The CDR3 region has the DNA TGCGCCAGCACCCCCTTCCTGAGGGGTGGGGGATTTGAAGCGTCGGATACGCAGTATTTT.

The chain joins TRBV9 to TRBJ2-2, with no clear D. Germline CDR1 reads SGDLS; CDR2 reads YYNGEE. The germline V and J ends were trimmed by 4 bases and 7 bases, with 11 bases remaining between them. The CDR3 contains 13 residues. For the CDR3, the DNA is TGTGCCAGCAGCCCAGAAGGTAGCGGGGAGCTGTTTTTT. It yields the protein CASSPEGSGELFF.

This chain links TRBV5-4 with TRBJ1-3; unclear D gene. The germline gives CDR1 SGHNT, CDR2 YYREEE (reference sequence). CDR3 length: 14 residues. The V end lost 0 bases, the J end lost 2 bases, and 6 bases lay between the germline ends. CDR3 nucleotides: TGTGCCAGCAGCTTGGGCGGAACTGGAAACACCATATATTTT. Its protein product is CASSLGGTGNTIYF.

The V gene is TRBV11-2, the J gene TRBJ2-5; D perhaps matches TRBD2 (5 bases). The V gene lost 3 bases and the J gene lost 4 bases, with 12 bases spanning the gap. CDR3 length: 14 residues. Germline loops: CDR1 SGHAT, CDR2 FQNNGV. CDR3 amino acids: CASSFVEGIETQYF. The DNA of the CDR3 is TGTGCCAGCAGCTTCGTTGAGGGAATAGAGACCCAGTACTTC. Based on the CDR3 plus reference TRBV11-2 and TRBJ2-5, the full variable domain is EAGVAQSPRYKIIEKRQSVAFWCNPISGHATLYWYQQILGQGPKLLIQFQNNGVVDDSQLPKDRFSAERLKGVDSTLKIQPAKLEDSAVYLCASSFVEGIETQYFGPGTRLLVL.

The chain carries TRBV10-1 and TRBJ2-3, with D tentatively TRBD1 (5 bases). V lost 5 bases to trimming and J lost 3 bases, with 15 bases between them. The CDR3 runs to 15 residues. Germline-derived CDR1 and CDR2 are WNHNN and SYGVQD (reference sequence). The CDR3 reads CASSPSGKVTDTQYF. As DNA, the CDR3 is TGCGCCAGCAGTCCGTCAGGGAAGGTGACAGATACGCAGTATTTT.

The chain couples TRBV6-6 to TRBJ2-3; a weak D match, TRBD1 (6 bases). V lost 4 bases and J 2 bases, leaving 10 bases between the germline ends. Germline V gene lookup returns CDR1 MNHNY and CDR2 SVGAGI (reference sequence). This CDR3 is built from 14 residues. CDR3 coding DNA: TGTGCCAGCAGTTTCGGACAGTTCACAGATACGCAGTATTTT. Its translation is CASSFGQFTDTQYF.

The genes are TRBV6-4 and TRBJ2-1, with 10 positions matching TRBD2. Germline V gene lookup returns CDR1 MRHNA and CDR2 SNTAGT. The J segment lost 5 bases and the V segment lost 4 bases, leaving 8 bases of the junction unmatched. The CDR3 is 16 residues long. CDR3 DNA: TGTGCCAGCAGTGGGCCGCTAGCGGGAGATAACAATGAGCAGTTCTTC. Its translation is CASSGPLAGDNNEQFF.